This TCR beta chain was recovered during a study of PD-L1 blockade in urothelial cancer. Across the study: Each blood sample yielded a median of 141,255 T cells. General study results and limits: Pretreatment TCR clonality in blood, when below the median, was predictive of better survival.

Trimming took off 3 bases at V and 6 bases at J, with 16 bases between the two ends. Germline V gene sequence: CDR1 SGDLS, CDR2 YYNGEE. This CDR3 is built from 14 residues. Turning to this clone: Its specificity is not known.

The data were produced by immunoSEQ multiplex PCR, yet TCRdb's version contains in-frame clones alone and is incomplete. The sample records about 110,000 clones, approximately 85% being singletons. The specimen comprised PBMCs, sampled around atezolizumab (anti-PD-L1) treatment. The clonotype was recovered from a man over 45 with urothelial cancer. The V and J genes are TRBV9 and TRBJ2-7, with D perhaps matching TRBD2 (6 bases). The CDR3 sequence is CASSATSIGSEQYF. The CDR3 coding sequence is TGTGCCAGCAGCGCGACTAGTATTGGGTCCGAGCAGTACTTC.